A selection of T cell receptor beta chains follows, all from one sample in a study of blood T cell repertoires in COVID-19. The repertoire was sequenced with immunoSEQ multiplex PCR; TCRdb's copy has only in-frame clones and lacks some. Here the sample spans some 140,000 clones, roughly 80% being singletons. Sequenced material: peripheral blood. The receptors here all came from an elderly woman with acute or convalescent COVID-19. The CDR3 runs from the conserved cysteine through the conserved F or W. D genes are given only for firm matches. Clone sizes are given selectively: once, few, many, or a class where the clone is expanded.

NA	TRBV12-2	TRBJ1-1	NA	CASRPVGPDSEAFF	TGTGCAAGTCGCCCTGTGGGGCCCGATTCTGAAGCTTTCTTT
NA	TRBV6-1	TRBJ2-7	NA	CASSEGYGGTSYEQYF	TGTGCCAGCAGTGAAGGTTATGGGGGGACCTCCTACGAGCAGTACTTC
TRBD1	TRBV25-1	TRBJ2-7	NA	CASSYPGQNYEQYF	TGTGCCAGCAGTTATCCGGGACAGAACTACGAGCAGTACTTC
NA	TRBV12-5	TRBJ1-4	NA	CASGLAGEKGKLFF	TGTGCTAGTGGTTTGGCTGGGGAGAAGGGAAAACTGTTTTTT
NA	TRBV10-1	TRBJ1-1	few	CASSESGSPAAFF	TGCGCCAGCAGTGAGTCGGGCAGCCCTGCGGCTTTCTTT
TRBD1	TRBV12-3/TRBV12-4	TRBJ2-2	few	CASRPGQAGELFF	TGTGCCAGCAGACCTGGACAGGCCGGGGAGCTGTTTTTT
NA	TRBV2	TRBJ1-3	NA	CASSETYTIYF	TGTGCCAGCAGTGAAACTTACACCATATATTTT
NA	TRBV29-1	TRBJ1-1	NA	CSVEEGREKAFF	TGCAGCGTTGAAGAGGGGCGGGAAAAAGCTTTCTTT
NA	TRBV12-2	TRBJ2-7	NA	CASRLARLAGGTTYEQYF	TGTGCAAGTCGCTTAGCGCGACTAGCGGGGGGAACGACCTACGAGCAGTACTTC
TRBD2	TRBV7-3	TRBJ2-1	NA	CASSSSGGMNNEQFF	TGTGCCAGCAGCTCTAGCGGGGGGATGAACAATGAGCAGTTCTTC
NA	TRBV5-6	TRBJ1-3	NA	CASSLEPLSGNTIYF	TGTGCCAGCAGCTTGGAGCCGCTCTCTGGAAACACCATATATTTT
NA	TRBV6-1	TRBJ1-2	NA	CASSEAGGYYGYTF	TGTGCCAGCAGTGAAGCCGGAGGGTACTATGGCTACACCTTC
NA	TRBV19	TRBJ1-5	NA	CASSIAGGNQPQHF	TGTGCCAGTAGTATAGCAGGGGGCAATCAGCCCCAGCATTTT
TRBD1	TRBV5-6	TRBJ1-5	NA	CASSAQRQGHRSNQPQHF	TGTGCCAGCAGCGCACAGAGACAGGGCCACCGGAGCAATCAGCCCCAGCATTTT
NA	TRBV2	TRBJ2-2	NA	CASSVFSTPGSGELFF	TGTGCCAGCAGTGTTTTTTCGACTCCCGGCAGCGGGGAGCTGTTTTTT